This T cell receptor (beta chain) is from a study of blood T cells in healthy people across ages (dated by TCRdb to between 2014 and 2016). Regarding the research as a whole: In model experiments, template switching captured about one uniquely barcoded TCR beta cDNA molecule for every two T cells. The study measured age-related changes in TCR beta repertoire diversity using deep sequencing normalized with unique cDNA molecular identifiers. The donors were split into four age groups: young (average around 15 years), middle-aged (nearly 40), aged (roughly 68) and long-lived (over 75). To avoid experimental bias, donors of different ages were distributed randomly across sequencing lanes. The study analyzed two additional independent replicas of 1 million unique cDNA reads from the same blood draw for two donors, one aged 18 to 30 and one aged 80 or older.

Libraries were constructed by 5' RACE. This sample was sequenced with an Illumina HiSeq 2500. The second PCR ran for about 7 to 11 cycles and used a J-beta primer mix along with a sample-barcoded 5' primer. Each TCR beta cDNA molecule received a unique molecular identifier from a template-switch 5' adaptor carrying 12 random nucleotides. Each sample yielded at least 2.5 million CDR3-containing paired-end reads. The Mint cDNA synthesis kit, primed by a TRBC-specific oligonucleotide, was used to synthesize first-strand cDNA from all RNA. After uracil-DNA glycosylase treatment, a first 18-cycle PCR used universal primers M1SS and BC2_uni_R on all cDNA. The authors processed their data as follows. Normalization of each sample was performed by random selection of 1 million high-quality reads, each carrying a distinct molecular identifier. Instead of being binned into consensus sequences, reads that shared molecular identifiers were thrown out. MiTCR, with a Q25 quality threshold and the strictest error-elimination algorithm, was used for CDR3 identification, clonotype clustering and error correction. Lower-bound total TCR beta diversity was estimated with a nonparametric unseen species model using Euler transformation. The public reads were reanalyzed by TCRdb: fastp trimming at Q25, MiXCR alignment, in-frame beta chains only. Rows are combined by CDR3 protein, so each entry shows the most common genes and DNA. Clone size and V and J calls follow TCRdb, not the original study. Present in this sample are about 730,000 distinct CDR3 sequences, roughly 47% of which were seen just once. The ten largest clones add up to 20% to 25% of the sample.

This clonotype was seen a few times. Its specific antigen is unknown. No base quality information exists; no much larger clone differs at one position. From cysteine to phenylalanine, the CDR3 is 15 amino acids long. Only the CDR3 region is kept as DNA, spanning 45 bases read in frame from base 1. The approximately 39 donors, aged about 6 to 95 years, were systemically healthy Caucasian individuals from Russia. Each donor gave ten milliliters of peripheral blood, drawn into EDTA-treated Vacutainer tubes. Ficoll-Paque density-gradient centrifugation was used to isolate PBMCs, with at least 7 million per sample. Trizol reagent was used to extract total RNA from PBMCs, with at least 5.5 micrograms per sample. The percentages of naive CD45RAhigh/CD27high T cells were determined by flow cytometry on a PBMC aliquot from every donor. What the study reported, not specific to this receptor: Estimates of total diversity based on one million sequenced T cells were regarded as lower bounds and as underestimates. Observed TCR beta diversity correlated strongly with the percentage of naive T cells measured by flow cytometry. Bulk unsorted PBMC profiling prevented conclusive comparison of naive and antigen-experienced compartments. The long-lived group showed more naive CD4+ T cells, fewer expanded clones and increased TCR diversity than the aged group, suggesting age selection. Observed TCR beta diversity per million T cells fell roughly linearly with age, and a significant reduction was already apparent by age roughly 40. Because the CMV infection status of the donors was unknown, age-related changes in expanded clonotypes may potentially have been confounded.

The chain is encoded by TRBV21-1 joined to TRBJ1-1; the D segment call TRBD1 is taken from the table without a DNA check. TRBV21-1 is noted as a pseudogene. Input material: blood. This TCR derives from a woman aged 55 to 70 in good health. The CDR3 region reads CASSKDGGGRTEAFF. The nucleotide sequence is TGTGCCAGCAGCAAAGACGGGGGGGGTAGGACTGAAGCTTTCTTT.